This entry lists 7 T cell receptor beta chains sequenced from one sample in a study of cytomegalovirus exposure and HLA in healthy donors. In the PCR, 60 Vbeta and 13 Jbeta primers were used. Only in-frame clones appear in the TCRdb table, and some are missing; sequencing was by immunoSEQ multiplex PCR. The table lists some 140,000 clones, about three quarters of them singletons. Material: PBMCs. Every receptor here comes from a woman in her thirties or forties in good health and CMV-seronegative.

The chain uses TRBV5-1 and TRBJ2-1, with 7 bases aligning to TRBD1. Germline assignment: CDR1 SGHRS and CDR2 YFSETQ. The length of the CDR3 is 13 residues. V dropped 7 bases and J dropped 10; count of bases not matched to a gene: 11. The CDR3 loop reads CASGEPGTDEQFF. The DNA of the CDR3 is TGCGCCAGCGGAGAACCTGGGACAGACGAGCAGTTCTTC.

The J gene is TRBJ2-2, the V gene TRBV9; D possibly corresponds to TRBD1 (6 bases). Trimming cost V 7 bases and J 1 base, with 11 bases left between them. Germline CDR1 and CDR2: SGDLS and YYNGEE. The CDR3 runs 14 residues. CDR3 region: CASQRTVNTGELFF. CDR3 coding DNA: TGTGCCAGCCAGAGGACAGTGAACACCGGGGAGCTGTTTTTT.

The chain recombines TRBV7-6 with TRBJ1-2, with a possible D match to TRBD1 (5 bases). The V end lost 10 bases, the J end lost 4 bases, and 10 bases lay between the germline ends. The CDR3 sequence is 11 residues long. Per germline, CDR1 SGHVS and CDR2 FNYEAQ. This CDR3 reads CATDSAYGYTF. DNA of the CDR3: TGTGCCACCGACAGCGCCTATGGCTACACCTTC.

V usage is TRBV7-2 and J usage is TRBJ2-3; no clear D. Between the trimmed V and J ends, which lost 1 base and 6 bases, there was a span of 11 bases. Germline V gives CDR1 SGHTA, CDR2 FQGNSA. The CDR3 spans 14 residues. As DNA, the CDR3 is TGTGCCAGCAGCTTAGACATTAGCTCGGATACGCAGTATTTT. Its translation is CASSLDISSDTQYF.

This chain joins TRBV10-2 and TRBJ2-7; 12 nucleotides line up with TRBD2. CDR3 length: 16 amino acids. J was trimmed by 0 bases and V by 3 bases; bases with no gene match: 3. Germline CDR1 is WSHSY and CDR2 is SAAADI. CDR3 residues: CASSDRGLAGSYEQYF. The CDR3, as DNA: TGCGCCAGCAGTGACAGGGGACTAGCGGGCTCCTACGAGCAGTACTTC.

The chain joins TRBV5-1 to TRBJ1-3; D is undetermined. The CDR3 has 14 amino acids. Trimming stripped 2 bases from V and 2 bases from J, with 8 bases between. CDR1 and CDR2 (germline): SGHRS, YFSETQ. CDR3 bases: TGCGCCAGCAGCTTCGGGGTCGCTGGAAACACCATATATTTT. Translated: CASSFGVAGNTIYF.

This clone was seen a few times. V is TRBV9 and J is TRBJ1-6, with D tentatively TRBD1 (5 bases). Trimming removed 3 bases from V and 6 bases from J, with 16 bases in between. CDR3 length equals 16 residues. The germline V gene encodes CDR1 SGDLS and CDR2 YYNGEE. CDR3 nucleotide sequence: TGTGCCAGCAGCGCGCCTCTTGGGGCAGTTAATTCACCCCTCCACTTT. Residues: CASSAPLGAVNSPLHF.